These 24 T cell receptor beta chains originate from one sample sequenced in a study of identical twins. TCRdb analysed the 5' RACE reads with MiXCR anew, one entry per CDR3 protein. The sample contains 400,000 to 550,000 distinct CDR3 sequences, roughly an eighth of which appear only once. This sample also belongs to another study, concerning yellow fever vaccine responses in identical twins.

Material: CD4+ T cells sorted from blood. The receptors originated from a woman younger than 35 in good health.

In its sample, this clonotype was seen a few times. The rearrangement uses TRBV2 and TRBJ1-1; 8 positions match TRBD1. The CDR3 has 14 amino acids. CDR1 is SNHLY, CDR2 FYNNEI, per germline. V lost 9 bases to trimming and J lost 2 bases; unmatched junction nucleotides: 8. For the CDR3, the DNA is TGTGCCAGTAACTACAGGGGGATAAACACTGAAGCTTTCTTT. Encoded protein: CASNYRGINTEAFF. Supplemented by reference TRBV2 and TRBJ1-1, the full variable domain reads EPEVTQTPSHQVTQMGQEVILRCVPISNHLYFYWYRQILGQKVEFLVSFYNNEISEKSEIFDDQFSVERPDGSNFTLKIRSTKLEDSAMYFCASNYRGINTEAFFGQGTRLTVV.

The chain recombines TRBV29-1 with TRBJ2-2, with 13 bases that match TRBD2. CDR3 size: 15 residues. Germline V gene sequence: CDR1 SQVTM, CDR2 ANQGSEA. V dropped 5 bases and J dropped 6; count of bases not matched to a gene: 6. The CDR3 protein is CSVQRTSGSSGELFF. CDR3 bases: TGCAGCGTTCAAAGGACTAGCGGGAGCTCCGGGGAGCTGTTTTTT.

This clonotype has only a few counts. The gene calls are TRBV10-3 and TRBJ2-1; TRBD2 matches 7 bases. This CDR3 has 12 amino acids. Losses at the gene ends were 6 bases for V and 5 bases for J; bases not matched to a gene: 1. Germline V gene lookup returns CDR1 ENHRY and CDR2 SYGVKD. The CDR3 DNA follows: TGTGCCATCAGCGGACTAGACAATGAGCAGTTCTTC. It translates to CAISGLDNEQFF.

This clonotype was counted a few times. This chain links TRBV25-1 with TRBJ2-5; the match to TRBD1 covers 12 bases. Trimming took 4 bases from V and 5 from J; bases not matched to a gene: 5. The germline V gene has CDR1 MGHDK and CDR2 SYGVNS. The CDR3 is made up of 15 amino acids. The CDR3 region has the DNA TGTGCCAGCAGTGCCGGGACAGGGGGCGCGGAGACCCAGTACTTC. This gives the protein CASSAGTGGAETQYF.

The V call is TRBV12-3 or TRBV12-4, the J call TRBJ2-5; no firm D call. With 4 bases removed from V and 4 bases from J, the gap between germline ends came to 10 bases. The CDR3 has 13 amino acids. The CDR3 loop reads CASSSPPPETQYF. In DNA, the CDR3 is TGTGCCAGCAGTTCCCCCCCGCCAGAGACCCAGTACTTC.

This clonotype appeared many times. This chain links TRBV29-1 with TRBJ1-1, with D possibly TRBD1 on 5 matching bases. CDR3 length: 13 residues. V dropped 4 bases and J dropped 0 bases, with 9 bases sitting between them. Per the germline V gene, CDR1 is SQVTM and CDR2 is ANQGSEA. Here the CDR3 DNA reads TGCAGCGTTGGGGGGGGGATGAACACTGAAGCTTTCTTT. Protein product: CSVGGGMNTEAFF.

Only a few counts were recorded for this clonotype. The chain has TRBV7-2 and TRBJ2-2, with 8 bases matching TRBD2. V lost 3 bases, J lost 0 bases, and 3 bases stayed unmatched. This CDR3 is 16 amino acids long. From germline, CDR1 is SGHTA and CDR2 FQGNSA. The CDR3 is CASSFLLAANTGELFF. The CDR3 DNA follows: TGTGCCAGCAGCTTTCTACTAGCGGCGAACACCGGGGAGCTGTTTTTT.

The gene calls are TRBV25-1 and TRBJ2-1; 11 bases align to TRBD2. V lost 4 bases to trimming and J lost 5 bases; unmatched junction nucleotides: 4. The CDR3 consists of 15 residues. The germline V gene encodes CDR1 MGHDK and CDR2 SYGVNS. DNA for the CDR3: TGTGCCAGCAGTGGGGGACTAGCGGTTAACAATGAGCAGTTCTTC. Translating it yields CASSGGLAVNNEQFF.

The chain carries TRBV3-1 and TRBJ2-7; no clear D. Trimming pared 0 bases from V and 1 base from J, leaving 7 bases between. CDR1 is LGHDT, CDR2 YNNKEL, per germline (reference sequence). The CDR3 is made up of 14 amino acids. The CDR3 here is CASSQDLQSYEQYF. The CDR3 DNA follows: TGTGCCAGCAGCCAAGATCTACAGTCCTACGAGCAGTACTTC.

In its sample, this clonotype was seen a few times. The chain couples TRBV10-3 to TRBJ2-6; no clear D gene. The V end was cut by 6 bases, the J end by 1 base, with 4 bases between. Germline V gene sequence: CDR1 ENHRY, CDR2 SYGVKD. The CDR3 is 13 residues long. The CDR3 here is CAIRNSGANVLTF. The CDR3 DNA follows: TGTGCCATCAGGAATTCTGGGGCCAACGTCCTGACTTTC.

The J gene is TRBJ2-7, the V gene TRBV2, with 8 bases that match TRBD1. V trimming: 7 bases; J trimming: 5 bases; junction bases outside the gene matches: 10. Germline assignment: CDR1 SNHLY and CDR2 FYNNEI. CDR3 length equals 14 residues. CDR3 DNA sequence: TGTGCCAGCACCCCCGGGACAGGACTCCACGAGCAGTACTTC. Protein sequence: CASTPGTGLHEQYF.

This clonotype was seen repeatedly, ten times or more. The chain uses TRBV29-1 and TRBJ1-6; 7 bases map to TRBD1. Germline CDR1 and CDR2: SQVTM and ANQGSEA. This CDR3 has 13 amino acids. Trimming took 4 bases from V and 5 from J; bases not matched to a gene: 2. The CDR3 nucleotides are TGCAGCGTTGGACAGGGCAATAATTCACCCCTCCACTTT. Its protein is CSVGQGNNSPLHF.

This clonotype was recorded a few times. The gene calls are TRBV2 and TRBJ2-7; possible D gene TRBD1, 6 bases. The CDR3 contains 18 residues. CDR1 SNHLY and CDR2 FYNNEI come from the germline V gene. V was shortened by 2 bases and J by 0 bases, with 20 bases between the two germline ends. The DNA for the CDR3 is TGTGCCAGCAGTGAATATTTTGGGCTGACAGGCAGCTCCTACGAGCAGTACTTC. Translated: CASSEYFGLTGSSYEQYF. Looking up the rest from reference TRBV2 and TRBJ2-7 gives the full variable domain: EPEVTQTPSHQVTQMGQEVILRCVPISNHLYFYWYRQILGQKVEFLVSFYNNEISEKSEIFDDQFSVERPDGSNFTLKIRSTKLEDSAMYFCASSEYFGLTGSSYEQYFGPGTRLTVT.

This clonotype was seen a handful of times. The gene calls are TRBV10-2 and TRBJ2-7; a weak D match, TRBD1 (6 bases). This CDR3 is 13 amino acids long. V was pared by 3 bases and J by 3 bases, with 9 bases between. Germline V lookup: CDR1 WSHSY, CDR2 SAAADI. The CDR3 nucleotides are TGCGCCAGCAGTGACAGGGACAACTACGAGCAGTACTTC. It codes for CASSDRDNYEQYF.

The chain is built from TRBV18 and TRBJ2-7, with a possible D match to TRBD2 (6 bases). Germline CDR1 reads KGHSH; CDR2 reads LQKENI. The CDR3 contains 13 residues. Trimming took off 2 bases at V and 5 bases at J, with 10 bases between the two ends. CDR3 sequence: CASSPLGGDEQYF. In DNA form, the CDR3 reads TGTGCCAGCTCACCATTAGGAGGGGACGAGCAGTACTTC.

This clonotype was detected ten times or more. The chain has TRBV3-1 and TRBJ2-2; D not certain. CDR3 length equals 14 residues. Trimming pared 4 bases from V and 4 bases from J, leaving 10 bases between. The germline V gene encodes CDR1 LGHDT and CDR2 YNNKEL (reference sequence). This CDR3 is CASSLQGRTGELFF. The CDR3 coding sequence is TGTGCCAGCAGCCTTCAAGGACGCACCGGGGAGCTGTTTTTT. Combining the CDR3 with reference TRBV3-1 and TRBJ2-2 gives the whole variable domain DTAVSQTPKYLVTQMGNDKSIKCEQNLGHDTMYWYKQDSKKFLKIMFSYNNKELIINETVPNRFSPKSPDKAHLNLHINSLELGDSAVYFCASSLQGRTGELFFGEGSRLTVL.

The chain carries TRBV7-2 and TRBJ2-6; D uncertain. The germline V and J ends were trimmed by 0 bases and 2 bases, with 5 bases remaining between them. The CDR3 contains 15 residues. The germline gives CDR1 SGHTA, CDR2 FQGNSA. In DNA, the CDR3 is TGTGCCAGCAGCTTAGCCCAGCCTGGGGCCAACGTCCTGACTTTC. Translated: CASSLAQPGANVLTF.

The chain couples TRBV16 to TRBJ2-3; D uncertain. V was clipped by 5 bases and J by 2 bases, with 17 bases between them. The CDR3 extends over 16 amino acids. CDR1 is KGHSY, CDR2 FQNENV, per germline. This CDR3 is CASSTRPTTLTDTQYF. Written as DNA, the CDR3 is TGTGCCAGCAGCACGAGACCCACTACACTCACAGATACGCAGTATTTT.

This clonotype was detected once. The genes are TRBV19 and TRBJ2-3, with a tentative D call TRBD1 (6 bases). CDR3 length: 16 amino acids. Trimming pared 6 bases from V and 0 bases from J, leaving 16 bases between. From germline, CDR1 is LNHDA and CDR2 SQIVND (reference sequence). CDR3 DNA: TGTGCCAGTAGAAGCTTAACAGGGAAGAGCACAGATACGCAGTATTTT. Protein product: CASRSLTGKSTDTQYF.

This clonotype appeared a few times. The rearrangement joins TRBV20-1 to TRBJ2-7; TRBD2 is a possible D gene (6 bases). Trimming shortened V by 2 bases and J by 0 bases, and 11 bases separated the two germline ends. Germline CDR1 DFQATT, CDR2 SNEGSKA (reference sequence). The CDR3 runs 14 residues. The CDR3 loop is CSARSRGSSYEQYF. The DNA for the CDR3 is TGCAGTGCTAGATCCCGGGGGAGCTCCTACGAGCAGTACTTC.

The V call is TRBV5-6, the J call TRBJ2-1; no firm D call. Trimming took 4 bases from V and 10 from J, leaving 15 bases between them. The length of the CDR3 is 13 residues. Germline values: CDR1 SGHDT, CDR2 YYEEEE. CDR3 amino acids: CASSPVGPNEQFF. The CDR3 nucleotides read TGTGCCAGCAGCCCTGTCGGTCCCAACGAGCAGTTCTTC.

This clonotype was detected only a few times. This chain connects TRBV3-1 to TRBJ2-1, with D possibly TRBD1 on 6 matching bases. CDR1 and CDR2 from the germline V gene are LGHDT and YNNKEL (reference sequence). The CDR3 consists of 17 residues. Trimming took 0 bases from V and 3 from J, leaving 15 bases between them. The CDR3 sequence: CASSQDPRATGYNEQFF. CDR3 nucleotide sequence: TGTGCCAGCAGCCAAGATCCCCGTGCGACAGGCTACAATGAGCAGTTCTTC.

This clonotype was found a few times. The chain uses TRBV29-1 and TRBJ2-6; D uncertain. CDR3 length: 12 amino acids. Trimming shortened V by 2 bases and J by 3 bases, and 2 bases separated the two germline ends. Germline V CDR1 and CDR2: SQVTM, ANQGSEA. The CDR3 loop is CSVELGANVLTF. CDR3 nucleotide sequence: TGCAGCGTTGAACTTGGGGCCAACGTCCTGACTTTC.

The genes are TRBV7-9 and TRBJ1-1, with TRBD1 identical over 9 bases. The CDR3 runs to 14 residues. V was pared by 5 bases and J by 8 bases, with 9 bases of the junction left unmatched. Per the germline V gene, CDR1 is SEHNR and CDR2 is FQNEAQ (reference sequence). CDR3 DNA: TGTGCCAGCAGCCCTACAGGGGGCGATAGGGAAGCTTTCTTT. Its protein is CASSPTGGDREAFF.